This record covers a single T cell receptor beta chain. The antigen is undetermined. Sequencing used immunoSEQ multiplex PCR; TCRdb keeps in-frame clones, though not all of them. The sample yields roughly 190,000 clones, roughly 88% seen once. The CDR3 has 13 amino acids. Between the trimmed V and J ends, which lost 7 bases and 6 bases, there was a span of 15 bases. Per germline, CDR1 LNHDA and CDR2 SQIVND (reference sequence). This sample is drawn from a study of cytomegalovirus exposure and HLA in healthy donors. Whole-study findings and limits: The classifier reportedly diagnosed cytomegalovirus status with high sensitivity and specificity.

The V and J genes are TRBV19 and TRBJ1-2; D possibly corresponds to TRBD1 (5 bases). This clonotype was obtained from a woman aged 18 to 35 in good health and CMV-seronegative. Sequenced material: PBMCs. Here the CDR3 DNA reads TGTGCCAGTACATCCCTGGGGGGGAATGGCTACACCTTC. Translation gives CASTSLGGNGYTF.